These T cell receptor beta chains were read from a single sample in a study of vaccination effects on CD4 cells after COVID-19. Sequencing was performed with immunoSEQ multiplex PCR; in TCRdb, only in-frame clones are kept and a portion is missing. The sample records 50,000 to 70,000 clones, about 69% being singletons. For these receptors, no antigen is known. The sample consisted of CD4+ T cells from PBMCs cultured without peptide, taken before COVID-19 vaccination. Receptors originate from a human donor who had a prior SARS-CoV-2 infection. Each CDR3 is given without its conserved first and last residue. Only some rows state a clone size, as once, few, many or a class for expanded clones.

v_call	j_call	clone_size	cdr3_aa
TRBV10-3	TRBJ1-2	NA	AISEDRGREGYT
TRBV4-2	TRBJ1-1	NA	ASSQEVSGGGLPAF
TRBV9	TRBJ1-3	NA	ASRPSSGNTIY
TRBV4-3	TRBJ2-7	NA	ASSQVPGGAYEQY
TRBV19	TRBJ1-2	NA	ASSFVGYGYT
TRBV30	TRBJ1-5	NA	AWSVRSNQPQH
TRBV4-3	TRBJ2-7	NA	ASSQDIWGLGEQY
TRBV5-1	TRBJ2-3	NA	ASSLEASGSLTDTQY
TRBV11-2	TRBJ2-7	few	ASSLDRGDEQY
TRBV18	TRBJ1-1	NA	ASSPGQGILKGEAF
TRBV10-1	TRBJ2-1	NA	ASRPSGGKQF
TRBV28	TRBJ2-7	few	ASSPLGLAGGRQY
TRBV24-1	TRBJ1-2	NA	ATSDPGQPFYGYT
TRBV7-8	TRBJ2-5	NA	ASSARETQY
TRBV9	TRBJ1-4	NA	ASSDDRAGEKLF
TRBV19	TRBJ1-5	NA	ASSRIRTGLYSNQPQH
TRBV7-3	TRBJ2-5	NA	ASSLGPEETQY
TRBV6-5	TRBJ2-7	few	ASVLQGYEQY
TRBV12-3/TRBV12-4	TRBJ1-2	NA	ASRRGGTGGYT
TRBV7-3	TRBJ2-2	NA	ASSLTSNTGELF
TRBV19	TRBJ1-1	NA	ASSTNRGHLGGTEAF
TRBV7-2	TRBJ2-1	NA	ASSYPTSPIRNEQF
TRBV2	TRBJ1-1	NA	ASSEDRRHTEAF
TRBV14	TRBJ2-1	few	ASSQVAHGTGFVNEQF
TRBV9	TRBJ2-3	NA	ASSAGLTDTQY
TRBV7-9	TRBJ2-3	NA	ASSRLAGGSTDTQY
TRBV4-1	TRBJ2-7	NA	ASSQRLAGSYEQY
TRBV29-1	TRBJ1-5	NA	SVYVDSNQPQH
TRBV11-3	TRBJ2-2	NA	ASSLRGARTGELF
TRBV19	TRBJ1-5	NA	ASSGQGGNQPQH
TRBV19	TRBJ1-5	NA	ASSRREGEGSNQPQH
TRBV11-3	TRBJ2-7	NA	ASSTRGPYEQY
TRBV7-9	TRBJ2-3	once	ASSLLGGTDTQY
TRBV2	TRBJ1-1	NA	ASTRGMNTEAF
TRBV7-2	TRBJ1-3	NA	ASSWTAGGNTIY
TRBV5-1	TRBJ2-5	once	ASSLPEETQY
TRBV19	TRBJ2-5	NA	ASSLPSRSGLQETQY
TRBV7-3	TRBJ2-5	once	ASSFFGGGETQY
TRBV5-1	TRBJ2-7	NA	ASSPDSYEQY
TRBV18	TRBJ2-3	NA	ASSGTASTDTQY